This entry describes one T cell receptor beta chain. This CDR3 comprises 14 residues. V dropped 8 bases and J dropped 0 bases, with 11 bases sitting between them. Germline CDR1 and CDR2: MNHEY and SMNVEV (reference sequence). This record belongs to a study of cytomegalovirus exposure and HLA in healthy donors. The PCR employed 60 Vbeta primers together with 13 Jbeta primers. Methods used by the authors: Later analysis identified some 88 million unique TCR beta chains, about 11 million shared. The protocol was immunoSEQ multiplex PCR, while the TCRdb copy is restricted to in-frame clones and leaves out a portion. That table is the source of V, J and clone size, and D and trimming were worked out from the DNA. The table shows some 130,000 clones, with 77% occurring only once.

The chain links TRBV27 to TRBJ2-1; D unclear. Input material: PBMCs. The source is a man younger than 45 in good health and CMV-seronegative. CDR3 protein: CASAPGYSYNEQFF. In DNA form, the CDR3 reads TGTGCCAGCGCTCCAGGCTACTCCTACAATGAGCAGTTCTTC.